In this sample, the clone carrying this T cell receptor (beta chain) turned up many times. Its cognate antigen is unknown. Each CDR3 protein gets one entry after TCRdb re-called the RT-PCR reads with MiXCR. The sample includes fewer than 550,000 distinct CDR3 sequences, 25% of them seen just once. The data were taken from a study of response to subunit inactivated influenza vaccine. The study, taken as a whole, reports: T cells newly recruited by each seasonal influenza vaccination are few, the authors suggested.

This sequence originates from a man aged 45 to 65 who received an inactivated influenza vaccine. This sample comprised CD4+ T cells sorted from PBMCs, obtained roughly 5 days after vaccination.

The CDR3 loop is CASSFGGQETQYF. The CDR3 DNA sequence: TGTGCCAGCAGTTTCGGGGGGCAAGAGACCCAGTACTTC. The J gene is TRBJ2-5, the V gene TRBV12-3 or TRBV12-4; 7 nucleotides line up with TRBD2. V shed 3 bases, J shed 2 bases, and the junction held 0 bases outside the gene matches. The CDR3 is 13 residues long.